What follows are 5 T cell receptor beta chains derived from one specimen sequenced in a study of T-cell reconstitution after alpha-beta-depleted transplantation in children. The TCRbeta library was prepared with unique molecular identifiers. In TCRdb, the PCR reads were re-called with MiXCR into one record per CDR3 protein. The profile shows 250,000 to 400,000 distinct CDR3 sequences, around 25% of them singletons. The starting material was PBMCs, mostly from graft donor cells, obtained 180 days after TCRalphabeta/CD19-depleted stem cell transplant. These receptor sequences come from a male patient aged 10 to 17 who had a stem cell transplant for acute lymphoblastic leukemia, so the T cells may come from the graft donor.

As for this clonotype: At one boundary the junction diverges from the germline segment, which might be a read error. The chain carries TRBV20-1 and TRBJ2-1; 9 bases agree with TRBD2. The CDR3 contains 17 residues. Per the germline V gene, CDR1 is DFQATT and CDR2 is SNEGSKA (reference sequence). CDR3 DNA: TGCTGTGCTACAGCGCTCAATAGCGGGAGCCCCTACAATGAGCAGTTCTTC. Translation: CCATALNSGSPYNEQFF.

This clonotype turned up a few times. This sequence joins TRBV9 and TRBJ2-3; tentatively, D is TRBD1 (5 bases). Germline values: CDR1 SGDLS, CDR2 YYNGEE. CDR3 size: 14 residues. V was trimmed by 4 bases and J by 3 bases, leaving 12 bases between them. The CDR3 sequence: CASSPGAATDTQYF. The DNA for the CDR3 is TGTGCCAGCAGCCCTGGGGCGGCAACAGATACGCAGTATTTT.

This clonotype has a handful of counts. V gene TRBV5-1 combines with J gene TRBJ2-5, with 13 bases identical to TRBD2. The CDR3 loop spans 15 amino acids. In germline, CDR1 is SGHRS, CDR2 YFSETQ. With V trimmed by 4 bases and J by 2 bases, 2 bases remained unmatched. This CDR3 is CASSPGLAGQETQYF. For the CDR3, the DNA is TGCGCCAGCAGCCCGGGACTAGCGGGGCAAGAGACCCAGTACTTC. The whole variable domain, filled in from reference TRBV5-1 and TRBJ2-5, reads KAGVTQTPRYLIKTRGQQVTLSCSPISGHRSVSWYQQTPGQGLQFLFEYFSETQRNKGNFPGRFSGRQFSNSRSEMNVSTLELGDSALYLCASSPGLAGQETQYFGPGTRLLVL.

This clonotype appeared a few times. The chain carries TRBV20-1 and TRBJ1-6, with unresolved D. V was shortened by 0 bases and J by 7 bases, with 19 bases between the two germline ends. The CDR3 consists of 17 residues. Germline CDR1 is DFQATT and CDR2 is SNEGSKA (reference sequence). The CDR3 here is CSARDDRIKYRNSPLHF. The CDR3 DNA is TGCAGTGCTAGAGATGATAGGATTAAATACCGGAATTCACCCCTCCACTTT.

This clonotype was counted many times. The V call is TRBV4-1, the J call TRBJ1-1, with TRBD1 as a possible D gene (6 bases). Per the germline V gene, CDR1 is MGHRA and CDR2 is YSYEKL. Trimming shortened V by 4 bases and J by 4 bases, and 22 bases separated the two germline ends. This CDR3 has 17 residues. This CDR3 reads CASSPRGQDGAFTEAFF. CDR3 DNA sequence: TGCGCCAGCAGCCCCAGGGGTCAGGATGGTGCGTTCACTGAAGCTTTCTTT.